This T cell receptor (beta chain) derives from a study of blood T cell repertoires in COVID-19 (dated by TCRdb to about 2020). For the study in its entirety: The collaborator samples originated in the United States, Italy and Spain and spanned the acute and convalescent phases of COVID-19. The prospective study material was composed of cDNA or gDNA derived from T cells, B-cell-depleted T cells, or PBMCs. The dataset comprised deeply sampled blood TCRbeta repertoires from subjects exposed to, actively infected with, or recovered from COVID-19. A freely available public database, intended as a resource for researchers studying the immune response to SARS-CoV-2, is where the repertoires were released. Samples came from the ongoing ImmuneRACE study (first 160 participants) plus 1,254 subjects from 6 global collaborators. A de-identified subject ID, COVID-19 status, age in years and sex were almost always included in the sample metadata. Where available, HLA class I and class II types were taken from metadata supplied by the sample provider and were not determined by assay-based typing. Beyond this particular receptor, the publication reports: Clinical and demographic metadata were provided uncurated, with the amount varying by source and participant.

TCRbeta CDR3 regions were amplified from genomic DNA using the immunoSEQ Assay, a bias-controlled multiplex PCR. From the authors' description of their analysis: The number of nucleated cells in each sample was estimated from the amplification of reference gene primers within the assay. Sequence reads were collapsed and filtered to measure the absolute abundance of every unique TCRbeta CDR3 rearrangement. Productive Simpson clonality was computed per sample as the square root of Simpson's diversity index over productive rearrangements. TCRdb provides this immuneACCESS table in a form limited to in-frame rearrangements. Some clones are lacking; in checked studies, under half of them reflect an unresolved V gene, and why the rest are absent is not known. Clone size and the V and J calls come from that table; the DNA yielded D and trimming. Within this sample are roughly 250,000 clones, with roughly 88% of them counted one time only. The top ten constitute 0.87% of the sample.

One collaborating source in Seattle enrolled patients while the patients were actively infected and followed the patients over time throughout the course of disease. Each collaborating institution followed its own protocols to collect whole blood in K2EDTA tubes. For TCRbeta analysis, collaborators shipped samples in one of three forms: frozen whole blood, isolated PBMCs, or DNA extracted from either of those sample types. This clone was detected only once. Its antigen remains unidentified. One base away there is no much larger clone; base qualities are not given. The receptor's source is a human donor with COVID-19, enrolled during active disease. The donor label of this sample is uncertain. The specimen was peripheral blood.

The DNA sequence is given as TGTGCCAGCTCACAGGGACAGGGAGGAACTGAAGCTTTCTTT. This gives the protein CASSQGQGGTEAFF. Recombination joined TRBV18 with TRBJ1-1; 9 bases in the junction line up with TRBD1. The cysteine opens and the phenylalanine closes a CDR3 of 14 amino acids. Solely the CDR3 DNA is kept, with 42 bases framed from the first base. V is cut back by 4 bases and J by 5 bases, with 5 bases in the junction unmatched. The germline V gene gives CDR1 as KGHSH and CDR2 as LQKENI.